This TCR beta chain was recorded in a study of blood T cells in healthy people across ages (dated by TCRdb to 2015 to 2017). Study-wide context: Template switching captured roughly one uniquely barcoded TCR beta cDNA molecule per two T cells in model experiments. Two additional independent replicas of 1 million unique cDNA reads from the same blood draw were analyzed for two donors (one aged 18 to 30 and one aged 80 or older). The donors were split into four age groups: young (average 16 years), middle-aged (more than 35), aged (around 67) and long-lived (under 85). To track age-related changes in TCR beta repertoire diversity, the study relied on deep sequencing normalized with unique cDNA molecular identifiers. Findings and caveats that apply to the study as a whole: As age increased, observed TCR beta diversity per million T cells dropped in a roughly linear way, and a significant reduction was already evident by age about 36. Estimates of total diversity based on one million sequenced T cells were regarded as lower bounds and as underestimates. The long-lived group showed more naive CD4+ T cells, fewer expanded clones and increased TCR diversity than the aged group, suggesting age selection. Because profiling used bulk unsorted PBMCs, naive and antigen-experienced compartments could not be compared conclusively. Because the CMV infection status of the donors was unknown, age-related changes in expanded clonotypes may potentially have been confounded. Observed TCR beta diversity correlated strongly with the percentage of naive T cells measured by flow cytometry.

The library relied on 5' RACE. TCRdb lists the instrument as Illumina HiSeq 2500. A second PCR of about 6 to 12 cycles was run with a J-beta primer mix and a sample-barcoded 5' primer. Each TCR beta cDNA molecule received a unique molecular identifier from a template-switch 5' adaptor carrying 12 random nucleotides. Each sample yielded at least 3 million CDR3-containing paired-end reads. First-strand cDNA was synthesized from all RNA with the Mint cDNA synthesis kit, primed by a TRBC-specific oligonucleotide. All cDNA was treated with uracil-DNA glycosylase and then went through a first 18-cycle PCR with the universal primers M1SS and BC2_uni_R. The source study handled its data this way. For normalization, 1 million high-quality reads were randomly selected from each sample, with every read carrying a distinct molecular identifier. Reads with shared molecular identifiers were discarded instead of being binned into consensus sequences. MiTCR, run with a Q25 quality threshold and the strictest error-elimination algorithm, handled CDR3 identification, clonotype clustering and error correction. Lower-bound total TCR beta diversity was estimated with a nonparametric unseen species model using Euler transformation. TCRdb passed the public sequencing reads through fastp at Q25 and MiXCR, retaining productive beta sequences. A single entry per CDR3 protein holds the most common genes and DNA from its merged rows. For this entry, the V and J calls and clone size follow TCRdb and not the study's own pipeline. The sample table lists some 850,000 distinct CDR3 sequences, roughly 24% of them with a count of one. The ten largest make up under 3% of the sample.

The sample holds a few counts of this clonotype. It lacks a known antigen. No base quality values were provided; no much bigger clone lies one nucleotide off. The approximately 40 donors, aged roughly 6 to 95 years, were systemically healthy Caucasian individuals from Russia. Each donor gave roughly 9 milliliters of peripheral blood, drawn into EDTA-treated Vacutainer tubes. Ficoll-Paque density-gradient centrifugation was used to isolate PBMCs, with at least 6.5 million per sample. Total RNA was extracted from PBMCs with Trizol reagent, with at least 6 micrograms obtained per sample. The percentages of naive CD45RAhigh/CD27high T cells were determined by flow cytometry on a PBMC aliquot from every donor. These data are also associated with another study on T cells of mothers and their children. The second study, in turn, reports: Nine systemically healthy Caucasian individuals served as donors, namely three mothers together with their six children. cDNA synthesis used all of the extracted RNA, with 1.5 ug of RNA in each 15 ul reaction. In the second PCR, the M1S primer added sample barcodes and 2-4 random nucleotides. Over 8 million TCR beta CDR3 reads came from each mother, compared with approximately 2.8 million reads from each child. In both related and unrelated pairs, thymic selection shapes the output of TCR recombination in a similar way, with inherited differences having only a minor effect. Normalized repertoire overlap was always found to be slightly, but never significantly, higher in related mother-child pairs than in unrelated mother-child pairs. No persistent microchimeric T cell clones were found, with a detection sensitivity of around 100 clones per million clonotypes. In the study, deep NGS was used to compare the TCR beta repertoires of mothers and children, and features distinguishing related mother-child pairs from unrelated individuals were sought. On average, the children were approximately 11 +/- 4 years old, while the mothers were around 42 +/- 4 years old. After adapter ligation was performed with NEBNext reagents, the libraries were sequenced on an Illumina HiSeq 2000 with 100+100 nt paired-end reads. To avoid cross-contamination, the mother libraries and the child libraries were prepared a month apart and sequenced in separate runs. Between roughly 450,000 and 2,000,000 distinct TCR beta clonotypes were identified per donor. Naive TCR beta clonotypes were estimated from low-frequency clonotypes matched to each donor's FACS-determined naive share, without sorting.

The receptor was derived from a boy aged 10-17 years in good health. Sample: blood.

The CDR3: CASSVGHLYGYTF. The DNA sequence reads TGTGCCAGCAGCGTCGGACATCTCTATGGCTACACCTTC. The chain is encoded by TRBV9 joined to TRBJ1-2; TRBD1 is a possible D gene, resting on 5 matching bases. CDR1 and CDR2, looked up from the germline V gene, are SGDLS and YYNGEE. Inclusive of the bounding cysteine and phenylalanine, the CDR3 is 13 residues long. Of the read, only the CDR3 DNA is kept; its 39 bases are in frame from base 1. V is shortened by 2 bases, J by 4 bases, and the region joining them spans 9 bases.